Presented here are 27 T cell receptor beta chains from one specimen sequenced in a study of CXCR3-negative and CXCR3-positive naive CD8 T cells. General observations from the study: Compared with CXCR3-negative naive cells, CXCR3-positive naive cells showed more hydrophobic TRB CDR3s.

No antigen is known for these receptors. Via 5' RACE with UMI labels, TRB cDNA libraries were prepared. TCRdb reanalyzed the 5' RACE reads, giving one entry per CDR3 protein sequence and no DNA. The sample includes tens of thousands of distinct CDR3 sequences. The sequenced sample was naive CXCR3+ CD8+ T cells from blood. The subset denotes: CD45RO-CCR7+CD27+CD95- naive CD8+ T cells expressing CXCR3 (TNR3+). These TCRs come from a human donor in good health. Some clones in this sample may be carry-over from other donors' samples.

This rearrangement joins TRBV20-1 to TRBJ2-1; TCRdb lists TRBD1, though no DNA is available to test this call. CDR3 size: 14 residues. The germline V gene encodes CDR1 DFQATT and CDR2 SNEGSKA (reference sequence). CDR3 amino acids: CSARAPGRRNEQFF.

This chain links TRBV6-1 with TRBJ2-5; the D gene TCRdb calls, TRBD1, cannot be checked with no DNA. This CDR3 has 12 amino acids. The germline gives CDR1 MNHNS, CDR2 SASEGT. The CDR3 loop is CASGYRGETQYF.

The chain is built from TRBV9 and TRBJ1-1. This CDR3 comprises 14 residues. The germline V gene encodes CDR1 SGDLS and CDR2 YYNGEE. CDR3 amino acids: CASSVGRSDTEAFF.

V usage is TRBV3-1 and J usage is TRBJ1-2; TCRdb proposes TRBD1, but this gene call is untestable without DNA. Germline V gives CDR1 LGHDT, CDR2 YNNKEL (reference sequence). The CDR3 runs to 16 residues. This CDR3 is CASSQERTGRGYGYTF.

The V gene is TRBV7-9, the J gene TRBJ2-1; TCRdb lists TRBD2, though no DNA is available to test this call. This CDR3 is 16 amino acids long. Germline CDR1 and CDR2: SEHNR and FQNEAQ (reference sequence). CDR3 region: CASSPKEGLAVDEQFF.

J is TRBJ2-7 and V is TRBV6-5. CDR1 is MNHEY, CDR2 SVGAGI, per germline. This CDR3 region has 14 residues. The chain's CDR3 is CASSYSRGISEQYF.

The CDR3 spells CASNPSPSWTADYDTDTQYF. The chain combines TRBV6-5 with TRBJ2-3; the D call from TCRdb, TRBD1, cannot be confirmed without DNA. Germline CDR1 MNHEY, CDR2 SVGAGI. The CDR3 is 20 residues long.

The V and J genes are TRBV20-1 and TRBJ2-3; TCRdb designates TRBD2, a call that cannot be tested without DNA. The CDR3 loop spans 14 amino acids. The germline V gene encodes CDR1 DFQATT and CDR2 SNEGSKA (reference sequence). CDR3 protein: CSARSSGGPHTQYF.

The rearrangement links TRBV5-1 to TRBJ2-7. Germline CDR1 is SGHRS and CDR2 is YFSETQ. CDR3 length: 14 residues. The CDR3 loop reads CASSLATPVYEQYF.

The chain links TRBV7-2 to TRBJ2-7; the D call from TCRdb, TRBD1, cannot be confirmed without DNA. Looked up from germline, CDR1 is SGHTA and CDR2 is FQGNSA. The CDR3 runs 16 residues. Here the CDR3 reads CASSRTGTGSSYEQYF.

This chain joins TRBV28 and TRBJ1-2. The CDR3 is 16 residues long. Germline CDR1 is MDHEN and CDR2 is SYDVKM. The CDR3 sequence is CASSLPPGGRNYGYTF.

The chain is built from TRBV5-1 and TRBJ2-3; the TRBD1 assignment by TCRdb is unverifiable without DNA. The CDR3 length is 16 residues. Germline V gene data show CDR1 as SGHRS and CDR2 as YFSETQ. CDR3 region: CASSQDRGPDTDTQYF.

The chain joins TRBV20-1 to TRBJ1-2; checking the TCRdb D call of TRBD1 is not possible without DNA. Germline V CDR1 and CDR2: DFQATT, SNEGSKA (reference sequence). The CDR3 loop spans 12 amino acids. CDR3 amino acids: CSARPTGYGYTF.

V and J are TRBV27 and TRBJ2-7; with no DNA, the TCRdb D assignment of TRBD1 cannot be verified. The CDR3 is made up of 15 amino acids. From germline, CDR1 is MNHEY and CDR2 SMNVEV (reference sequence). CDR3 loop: CASSVSGTGVSEQYF.

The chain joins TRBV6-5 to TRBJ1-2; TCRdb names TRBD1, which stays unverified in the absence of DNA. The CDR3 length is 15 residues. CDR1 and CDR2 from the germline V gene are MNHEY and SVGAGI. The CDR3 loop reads CASSYSSRGGDGYTF.

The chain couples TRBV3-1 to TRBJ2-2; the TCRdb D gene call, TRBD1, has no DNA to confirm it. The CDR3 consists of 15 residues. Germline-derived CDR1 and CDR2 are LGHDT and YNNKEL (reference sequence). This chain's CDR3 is CASSYRGRSTGELFF.

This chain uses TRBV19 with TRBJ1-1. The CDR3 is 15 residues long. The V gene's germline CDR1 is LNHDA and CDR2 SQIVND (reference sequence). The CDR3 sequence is CASSAGFMVGTEAFF.

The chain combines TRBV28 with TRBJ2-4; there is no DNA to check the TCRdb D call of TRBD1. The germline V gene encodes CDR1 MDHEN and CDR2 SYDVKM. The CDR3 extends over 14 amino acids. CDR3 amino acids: CASSPRGGGNIQYF. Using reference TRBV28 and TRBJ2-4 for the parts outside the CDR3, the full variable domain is DVKVTQSSRYLVKRTGEKVFLECVQDMDHENMFWYRQDPGLGLRLIYFSYDVKMKEKGDIPEGYSVSREKKERFSLILESASTNQTSMYLCASSPRGGGNIQYFGAGTRLSVL.

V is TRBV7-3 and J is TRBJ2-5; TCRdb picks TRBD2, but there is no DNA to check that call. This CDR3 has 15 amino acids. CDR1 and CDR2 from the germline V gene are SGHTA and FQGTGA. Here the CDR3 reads CASSPSATSGETQYF. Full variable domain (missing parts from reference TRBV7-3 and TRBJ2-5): GAGVSQTPSNKVTEKGKYVELRCDPISGHTALYWYRQSLGQGPEFLIYFQGTGAADDSGLPNDRFFAVRPEGSVSTLKIQRTERGDSAVYLCASSPSATSGETQYFGPGTRLLVL.

CDR3 sequence: CASSYAGAYEQYF. The rearrangement joins TRBV6-2 or TRBV6-3 to TRBJ2-7. This CDR3 is built from 13 residues. Germline CDR1 reads MNHEY; CDR2 reads SVGEGT.

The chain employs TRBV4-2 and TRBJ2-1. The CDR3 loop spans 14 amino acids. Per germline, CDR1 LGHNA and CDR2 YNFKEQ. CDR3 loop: CASSQDEMWAEQFF.

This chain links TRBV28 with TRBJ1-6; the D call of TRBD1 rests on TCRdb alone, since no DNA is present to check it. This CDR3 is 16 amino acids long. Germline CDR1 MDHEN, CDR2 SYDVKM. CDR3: CTSSWTPGQQNSPLHF.

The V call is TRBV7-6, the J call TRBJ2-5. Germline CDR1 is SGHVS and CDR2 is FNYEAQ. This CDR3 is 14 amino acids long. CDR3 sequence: CASSQVWDQETQYF.

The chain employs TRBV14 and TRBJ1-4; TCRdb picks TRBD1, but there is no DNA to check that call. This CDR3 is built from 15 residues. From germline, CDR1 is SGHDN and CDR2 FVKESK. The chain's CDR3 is CASSLTGGATGKLFF.

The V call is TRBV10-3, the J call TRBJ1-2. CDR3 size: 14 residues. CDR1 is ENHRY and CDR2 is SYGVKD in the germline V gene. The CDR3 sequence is CAIKEPGRSYGYTF.

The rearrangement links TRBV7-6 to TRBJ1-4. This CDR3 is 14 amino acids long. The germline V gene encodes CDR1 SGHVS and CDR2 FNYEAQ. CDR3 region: CASSLDLSAEKLFF.

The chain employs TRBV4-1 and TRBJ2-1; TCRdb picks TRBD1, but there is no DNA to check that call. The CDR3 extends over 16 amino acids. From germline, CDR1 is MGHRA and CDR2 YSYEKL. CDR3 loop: CASSLTGSRTYNEQFF.